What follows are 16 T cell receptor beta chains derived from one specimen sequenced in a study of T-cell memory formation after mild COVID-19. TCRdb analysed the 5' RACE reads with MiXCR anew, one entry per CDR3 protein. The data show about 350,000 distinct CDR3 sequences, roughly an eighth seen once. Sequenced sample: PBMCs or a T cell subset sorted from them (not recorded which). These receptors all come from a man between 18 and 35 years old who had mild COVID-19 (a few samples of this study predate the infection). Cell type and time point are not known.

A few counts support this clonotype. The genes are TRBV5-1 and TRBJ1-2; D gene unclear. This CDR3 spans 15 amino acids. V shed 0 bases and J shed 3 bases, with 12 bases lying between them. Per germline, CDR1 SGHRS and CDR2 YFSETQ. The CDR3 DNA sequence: TGCGCCAGCAGCTTGGGAGGGCAGGACTACTATGGCTACACCTTC. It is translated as CASSLGGQDYYGYTF.

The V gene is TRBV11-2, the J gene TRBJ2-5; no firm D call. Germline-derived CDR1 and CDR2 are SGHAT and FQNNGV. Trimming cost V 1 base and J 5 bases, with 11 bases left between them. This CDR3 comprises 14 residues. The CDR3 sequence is CASSLGGLIETQYF. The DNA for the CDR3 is TGTGCCAGCAGCTTAGGAGGTCTCATCGAGACCCAGTACTTC.

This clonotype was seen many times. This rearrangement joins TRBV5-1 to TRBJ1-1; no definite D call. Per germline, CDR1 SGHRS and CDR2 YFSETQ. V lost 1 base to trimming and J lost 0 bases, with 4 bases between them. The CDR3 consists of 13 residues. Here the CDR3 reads CASSLYVNTEAFF. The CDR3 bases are TGCGCCAGCAGCTTGTATGTGAACACTGAAGCTTTCTTT.

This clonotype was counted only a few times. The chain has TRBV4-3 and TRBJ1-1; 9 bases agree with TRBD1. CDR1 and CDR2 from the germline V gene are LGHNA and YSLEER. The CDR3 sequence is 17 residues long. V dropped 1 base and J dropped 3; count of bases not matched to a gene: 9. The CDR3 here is CASSQVWTGAKDTEAFF. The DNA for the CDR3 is TGCGCCAGCAGCCAAGTATGGACAGGGGCGAAGGACACTGAAGCTTTCTTT.

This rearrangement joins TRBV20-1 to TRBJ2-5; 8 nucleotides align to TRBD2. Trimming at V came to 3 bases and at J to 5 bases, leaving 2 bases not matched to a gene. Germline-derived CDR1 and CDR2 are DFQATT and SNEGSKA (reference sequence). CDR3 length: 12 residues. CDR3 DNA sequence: TGCAGTGCTAGCGGGGGGGCTGAGACCCAGTACTTC. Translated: CSASGGAETQYF.

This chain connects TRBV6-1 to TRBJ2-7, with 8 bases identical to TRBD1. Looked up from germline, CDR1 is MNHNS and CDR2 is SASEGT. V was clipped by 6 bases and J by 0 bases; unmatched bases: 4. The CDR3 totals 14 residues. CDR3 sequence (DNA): TGTGCCAGCAGCGGGGACAGGACCTCCTACGAGCAGTACTTC. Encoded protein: CASSGDRTSYEQYF.

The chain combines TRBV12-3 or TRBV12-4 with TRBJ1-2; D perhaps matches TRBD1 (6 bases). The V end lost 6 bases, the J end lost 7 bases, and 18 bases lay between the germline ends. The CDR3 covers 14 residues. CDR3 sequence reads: CASSSPDRRGGYTF. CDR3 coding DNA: TGTGCCAGCAGCTCGCCCGACCGCAGGGGTGGCTACACCTTC.

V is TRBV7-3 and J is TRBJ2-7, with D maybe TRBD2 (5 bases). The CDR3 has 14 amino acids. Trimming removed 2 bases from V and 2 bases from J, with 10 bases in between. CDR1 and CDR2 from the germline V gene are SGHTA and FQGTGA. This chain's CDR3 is CASSLAPAAYEQYF. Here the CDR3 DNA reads TGTGCCAGCAGCTTAGCACCAGCGGCCTACGAGCAGTACTTC.

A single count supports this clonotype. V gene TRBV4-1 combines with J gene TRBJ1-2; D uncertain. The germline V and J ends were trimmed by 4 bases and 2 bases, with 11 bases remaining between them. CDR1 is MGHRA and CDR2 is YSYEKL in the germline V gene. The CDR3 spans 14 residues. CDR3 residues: CASSPTEGNYGYTF. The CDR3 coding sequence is TGCGCCAGCAGCCCCACTGAAGGGAACTATGGCTACACCTTC.

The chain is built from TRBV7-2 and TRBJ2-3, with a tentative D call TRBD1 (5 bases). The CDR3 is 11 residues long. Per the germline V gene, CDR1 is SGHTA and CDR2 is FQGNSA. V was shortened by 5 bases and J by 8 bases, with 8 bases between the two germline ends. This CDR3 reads CASSGASTQYF. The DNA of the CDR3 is TGTGCCAGCAGCGGGGCTAGTACGCAGTATTTT.

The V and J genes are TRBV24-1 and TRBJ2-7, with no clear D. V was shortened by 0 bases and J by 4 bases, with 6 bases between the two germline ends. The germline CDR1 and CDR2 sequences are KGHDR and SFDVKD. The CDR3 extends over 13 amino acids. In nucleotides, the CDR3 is TGTGCCACCAGTGATTTGACCAGGTACGAGCAGTACGTC. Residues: CATSDLTRYEQYV.

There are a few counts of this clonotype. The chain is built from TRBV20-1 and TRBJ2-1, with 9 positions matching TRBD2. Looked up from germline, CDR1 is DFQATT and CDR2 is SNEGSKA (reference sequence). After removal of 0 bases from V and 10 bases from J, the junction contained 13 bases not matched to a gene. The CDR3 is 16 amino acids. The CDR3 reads CSAREAGGPSVVEQFF. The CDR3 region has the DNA TGCAGTGCTAGAGAAGCGGGGGGTCCCTCTGTGGTAGAGCAGTTCTTC.

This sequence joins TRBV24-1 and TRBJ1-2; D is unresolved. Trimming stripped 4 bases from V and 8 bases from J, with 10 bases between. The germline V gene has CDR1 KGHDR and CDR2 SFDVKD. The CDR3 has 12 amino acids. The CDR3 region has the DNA TGTGCCACCAGTGACCCTTTCGAAGGCTACACCTTC. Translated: CATSDPFEGYTF.

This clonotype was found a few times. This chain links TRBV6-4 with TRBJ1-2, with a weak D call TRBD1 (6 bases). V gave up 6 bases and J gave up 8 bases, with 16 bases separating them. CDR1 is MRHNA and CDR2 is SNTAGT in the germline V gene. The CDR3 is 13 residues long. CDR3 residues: CASSPRGKGGYTF. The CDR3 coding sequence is TGTGCCAGCAGCCCCAGGGGAAAGGGGGGCTACACCTTC.

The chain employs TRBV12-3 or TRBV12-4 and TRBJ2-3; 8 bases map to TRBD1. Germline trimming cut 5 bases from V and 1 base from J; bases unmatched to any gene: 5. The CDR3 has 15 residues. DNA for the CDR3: TGTGCCAGCAGTCCGCAGACAGGGGGCACAGATACGCAGTATTTT. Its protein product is CASSPQTGGTDTQYF.

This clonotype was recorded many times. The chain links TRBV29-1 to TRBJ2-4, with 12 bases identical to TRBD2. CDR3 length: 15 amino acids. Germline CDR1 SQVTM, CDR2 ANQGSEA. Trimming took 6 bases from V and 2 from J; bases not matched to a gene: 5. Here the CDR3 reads CSVQGLAGSKNIQYF. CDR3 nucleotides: TGCAGCGTGCAAGGACTAGCGGGGTCCAAAAACATTCAGTACTTC.